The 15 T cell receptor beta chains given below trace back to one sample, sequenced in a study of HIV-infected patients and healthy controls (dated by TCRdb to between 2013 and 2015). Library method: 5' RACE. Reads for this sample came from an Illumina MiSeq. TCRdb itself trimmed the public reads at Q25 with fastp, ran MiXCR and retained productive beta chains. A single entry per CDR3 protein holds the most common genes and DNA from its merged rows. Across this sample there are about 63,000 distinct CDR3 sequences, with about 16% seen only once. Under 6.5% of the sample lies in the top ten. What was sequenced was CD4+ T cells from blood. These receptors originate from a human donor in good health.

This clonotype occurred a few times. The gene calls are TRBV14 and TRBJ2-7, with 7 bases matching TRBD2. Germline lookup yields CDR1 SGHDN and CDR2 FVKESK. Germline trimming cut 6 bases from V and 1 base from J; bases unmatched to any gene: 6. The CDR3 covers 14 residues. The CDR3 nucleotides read TGTGCCAGCAGTGCGGGAGTAAGGTCCTACGAGCAGTACTTC. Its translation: CASSAGVRSYEQYF.

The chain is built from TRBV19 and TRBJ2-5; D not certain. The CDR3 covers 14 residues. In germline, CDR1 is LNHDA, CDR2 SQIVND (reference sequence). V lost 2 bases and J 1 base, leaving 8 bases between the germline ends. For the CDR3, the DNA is TGTGCCAGTAGTATATCAGAGCTCCAAGAGACCCAGTACTTC. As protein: CASSISELQETQYF.

CDR3 sequence (DNA): TGCAGCTATTCCCATCTAGCGGGAGTCTTGAATGAGCAGTTCTTC. Its translation is CSYSHLAGVLNEQFF. The chain uses TRBV29-1 and TRBJ2-1; 10 positions agree with TRBD2. Germline CDR1 is SQVTM and CDR2 is ANQGSEA. The CDR3 is made up of 15 amino acids. With V trimmed by 8 bases and J by 7 bases, 14 bases remained unmatched.

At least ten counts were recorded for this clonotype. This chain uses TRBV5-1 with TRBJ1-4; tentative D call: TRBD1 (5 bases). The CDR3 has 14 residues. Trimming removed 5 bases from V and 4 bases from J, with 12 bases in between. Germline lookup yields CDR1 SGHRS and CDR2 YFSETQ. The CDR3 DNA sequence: TGCGCCAGCAGTCCGGGACGGATTAATGAAAAACTGTTTTTT. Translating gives CASSPGRINEKLFF.

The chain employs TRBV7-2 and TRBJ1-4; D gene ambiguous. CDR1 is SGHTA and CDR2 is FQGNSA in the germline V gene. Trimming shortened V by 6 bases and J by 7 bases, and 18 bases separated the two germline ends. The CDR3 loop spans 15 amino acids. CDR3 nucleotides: TGTGCCAGCAGTCAAAACGTCGGACGGGTTGAAAAACTGTTTTTT. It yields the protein CASSQNVGRVEKLFF.

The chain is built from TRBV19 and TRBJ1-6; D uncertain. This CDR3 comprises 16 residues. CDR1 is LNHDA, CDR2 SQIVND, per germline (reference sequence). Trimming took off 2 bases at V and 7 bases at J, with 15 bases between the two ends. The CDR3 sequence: CASSITAGRENSPLHF. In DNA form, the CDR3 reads TGTGCCAGTAGTATAACGGCAGGACGGGAGAATTCACCCCTCCACTTT.

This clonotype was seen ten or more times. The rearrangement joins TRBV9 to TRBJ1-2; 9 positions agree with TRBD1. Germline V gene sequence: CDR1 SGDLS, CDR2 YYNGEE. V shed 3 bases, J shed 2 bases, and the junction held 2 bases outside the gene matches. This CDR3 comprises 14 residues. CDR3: CASSAGQGNYGYTF. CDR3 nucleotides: TGTGCCAGCAGCGCGGGACAGGGCAACTATGGCTACACCTTC.

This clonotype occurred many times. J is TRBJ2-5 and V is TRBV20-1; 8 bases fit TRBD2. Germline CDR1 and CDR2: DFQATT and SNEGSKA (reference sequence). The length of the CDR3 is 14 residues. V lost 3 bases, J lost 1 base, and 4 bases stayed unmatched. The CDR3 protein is CSASKAGVQETQYF. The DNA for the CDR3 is TGCAGTGCTAGTAAAGCGGGAGTCCAAGAGACCCAGTACTTC.

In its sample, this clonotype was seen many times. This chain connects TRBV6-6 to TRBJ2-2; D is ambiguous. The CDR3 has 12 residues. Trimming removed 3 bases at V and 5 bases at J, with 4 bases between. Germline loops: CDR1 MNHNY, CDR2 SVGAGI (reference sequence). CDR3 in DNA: TGTGCCAGCAGTTATAGTACCGGGGAGCTGTTTTTT. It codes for CASSYSTGELFF.

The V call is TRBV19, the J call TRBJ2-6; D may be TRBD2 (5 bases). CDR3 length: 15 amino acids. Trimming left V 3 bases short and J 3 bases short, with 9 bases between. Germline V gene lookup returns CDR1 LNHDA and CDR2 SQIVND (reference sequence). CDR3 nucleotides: TGTGCCAGTAGTATCAGCGGCGGTGGGGCCAACGTCCTGACTTTC. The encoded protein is CASSISGGGANVLTF.

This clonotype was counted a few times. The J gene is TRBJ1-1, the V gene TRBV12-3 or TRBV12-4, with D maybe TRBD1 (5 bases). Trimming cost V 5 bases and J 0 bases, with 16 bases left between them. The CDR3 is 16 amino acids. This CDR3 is CASSPTGTALNTEAFF. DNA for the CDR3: TGTGCCAGCAGTCCTACCGGGACGGCCTTGAACACTGAAGCTTTCTTT.

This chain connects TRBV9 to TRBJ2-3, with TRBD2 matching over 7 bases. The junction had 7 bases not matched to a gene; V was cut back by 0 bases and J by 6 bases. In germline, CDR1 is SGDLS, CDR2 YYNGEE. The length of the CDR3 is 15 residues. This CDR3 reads CASSVAPTSRDTQYF. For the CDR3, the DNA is TGTGCCAGCAGCGTAGCACCGACTAGCCGGGATACGCAGTATTTT.

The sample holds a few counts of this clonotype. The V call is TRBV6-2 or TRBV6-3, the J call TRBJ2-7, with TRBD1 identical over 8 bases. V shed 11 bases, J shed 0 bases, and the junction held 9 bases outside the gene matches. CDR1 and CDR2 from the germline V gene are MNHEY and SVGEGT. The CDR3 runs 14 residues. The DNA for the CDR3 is TGTGCCGGACGGAGGACAGGGTCCTCCTACGAGCAGTACTTC. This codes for CAGRRTGSSYEQYF.

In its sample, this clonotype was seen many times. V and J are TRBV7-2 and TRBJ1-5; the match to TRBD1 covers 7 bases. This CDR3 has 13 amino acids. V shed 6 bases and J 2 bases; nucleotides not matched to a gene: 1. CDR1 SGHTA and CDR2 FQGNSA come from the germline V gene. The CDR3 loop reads CASSQGGNQPQHF. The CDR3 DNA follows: TGTGCCAGCAGTCAGGGGGGCAATCAGCCCCAGCATTTT.

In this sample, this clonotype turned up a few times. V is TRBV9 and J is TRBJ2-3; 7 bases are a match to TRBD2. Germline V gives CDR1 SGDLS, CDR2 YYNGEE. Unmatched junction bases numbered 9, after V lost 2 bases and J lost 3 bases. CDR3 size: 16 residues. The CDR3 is CASSVSWEGRTDTQYF. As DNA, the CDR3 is TGTGCCAGCAGCGTCAGTTGGGAGGGGAGGACAGATACGCAGTATTTT.